The 2 T cell receptor beta chains given below trace back to one sample, sequenced in a study of spatial heterogeneity in lung cancer. Time point indicated: sample taken at primary tumor resection. No cell sorting; template was whole RNA from tumor, lung tissue or PBMC. TCRdb re-analysed the 5' RACE reads in MiXCR, keeping a single row per CDR3 protein. The sample consists of about 75,000 distinct CDR3 sequences, approximately 12% of them appearing once. The specimen comprised PBMCs, sampled at surgery. The receptors derive from a male donor with early-stage non-small cell lung cancer.

The V and J genes are TRBV6-2 or TRBV6-3 and TRBJ1-5; TRBD1 might be the D (6 bases). Between the trimmed V and J ends, which lost 5 bases and 6 bases, there was a span of 23 bases. Germline-derived CDR1 and CDR2 are MNHEY and SVGEGT. CDR3 length equals 17 residues. The CDR3, as DNA: TGTGCCAGCAGTACGGGACACGGTAGCGTCGTGGGTCAGCCCCAGCATTTT. The encoded protein is CASSTGHGSVVGQPQHF.

This clonotype was seen ten or more times. The CDR3 DNA reads as TGTGCCAGCAGCTTACTAGCGGACTACGAGCAGTACTTC. It encodes CASSLLADYEQYF. This chain uses TRBV7-8 with TRBJ2-7, with 7 bases matching TRBD2. J gave up 3 bases and V 2 bases, and 1 base lay outside the gene matches. This CDR3 has 13 amino acids. The germline CDR1 and CDR2 sequences are SGHVS and FQNEAQ.